What follows are 14 T cell receptor beta chains derived from one specimen sequenced in a study of OX40 agonist ivuxolimab in advanced cancers. The method was immunoSEQ multiplex PCR; TCRdb's version includes in-frame clones alone and lacks a portion of them. Altogether some 73,000 clones are present, around 88% being singletons, with the ten largest covering around 0.86%. The sample consisted of CD4+ or CD8+ T cells sorted from blood, taken in a trial of the OX40 agonist ivuxolimab. The receptors derive from an adult with an advanced solid tumor such as melanoma, head and neck, liver or kidney cancer.

The chain links TRBV7-2 to TRBJ2-1; 8 nucleotides align to TRBD1. After removal of 3 bases from V and 4 bases from J, the junction contained 5 bases not matched to a gene. CDR1 is SGHTA, CDR2 FQGNSA, per germline. CDR3 length equals 15 residues. As DNA, the CDR3 is TGTGCCAGCAGCTTCGCGGGACAGGTATACAATGAGCAGTTCTTC. The encoded protein is CASSFAGQVYNEQFF.

The V call is TRBV19, the J call TRBJ2-2; D remains unclear. Germline assignment: CDR1 LNHDA and CDR2 SQIVND (reference sequence). The CDR3 loop spans 15 amino acids. The germline V and J ends were trimmed by 5 bases and 6 bases, with 16 bases remaining between them. The CDR3 loop is CASSVTIFNAGELFF. DNA of the CDR3: TGTGCCAGTAGTGTGACAATCTTTAACGCCGGGGAGCTGTTTTTT.

The chain combines TRBV28 with TRBJ1-2; weak D call: TRBD1 (6 bases). Germline V gene data show CDR1 as MDHEN and CDR2 as SYDVKM. The CDR3 totals 14 residues. The V end was cut by 2 bases, the J end by 4 bases, with 11 bases between. Written as DNA, the CDR3 is TGTGCCAGCAGTTTAGGGGGAGGGGGCTATGGCTACACCTTC. It encodes CASSLGGGGYGYTF.

CDR3 sequence (DNA): TGTGCCAGCAGCCCGCTCCGGACAGGGTCTGAGCAGTTCTTC. Translation: CASSPLRTGSEQFF. The rearrangement joins TRBV5-6 to TRBJ2-1, with 8 bases that match TRBD1. Germline CDR1 SGHDT, CDR2 YYEEEE. The CDR3 sequence is 14 residues long. The trim removed 4 bases at V and 9 bases at J, leaving 9 bases unmatched.

The chain couples TRBV19 to TRBJ1-5; possible D gene TRBD1, 6 bases. V lost 8 bases, J lost 4 bases, and 15 bases lay in between. Germline CDR1 LNHDA, CDR2 SQIVND (reference sequence). This CDR3 contains 14 residues. CDR3 sequence: CASATGLGNQPQHF. The CDR3 DNA is TGTGCCAGTGCAACAGGGTTGGGGAATCAGCCCCAGCATTTT.

The rearrangement links TRBV18 to TRBJ1-6; the match to TRBD1 covers 9 bases. Germline assignment: CDR1 KGHSH and CDR2 LQKENI. Trimming at V came to 4 bases and at J to 5 bases, leaving 6 bases not matched to a gene. The CDR3 contains 16 residues. The CDR3 region is CASSRSGTGNNSPLHF. The CDR3 bases are TGTGCCAGCTCACGCTCCGGGACAGGGAATAATTCACCCCTCCACTTT.

The chain carries TRBV5-1 and TRBJ2-3, with TRBD2 as a possible D gene (6 bases). Germline values: CDR1 SGHRS, CDR2 YFSETQ. The CDR3 runs to 16 residues. The ends were cut back, 0 bases at V and 0 bases at J, with 11 bases in the middle. The CDR3, as DNA: TGCGCCAGCAGCTTGGTTGGAGGGACTAGCACAGATACGCAGTATTTT. This gives the protein CASSLVGGTSTDTQYF.

J is TRBJ2-2 and V is TRBV19, with 12 bases that match TRBD1. CDR1 is LNHDA, CDR2 SQIVND, per germline (reference sequence). This CDR3 is built from 16 residues. V dropped 7 bases and J dropped 2; count of bases not matched to a gene: 5. Written as DNA, the CDR3 is TGTGCCAGTAAGGGGACAGGGGGCCCCAACACCGGGGAGCTGTTTTTT. This sequence encodes CASKGTGGPNTGELFF. The full variable domain, its missing parts supplied by reference TRBV19 and TRBJ2-2, is DGGITQSPKYLFRKEGQNVTLSCEQNLNHDAMYWYRQDPGQGLRLIYYSQIVNDFQKGDIAEGYSVSREKKESFPLTVTSAQKNPTAFYLCASKGTGGPNTGELFFGEGSRLTVL.

This rearrangement joins TRBV28 to TRBJ1-5; 11 positions agree with TRBD1. The CDR3 covers 15 residues. V lost 10 bases, J lost 4 bases, and 9 bases stayed unmatched. CDR1 is MDHEN, CDR2 SYDVKM, per germline. CDR3 bases: TGTGCCACCCAACGGGGGGACAGGGGGAATCAGCCCCAGCATTTT. Its translation is CATQRGDRGNQPQHF.

This chain uses TRBV6-6 with TRBJ2-7, with TRBD2 matching over 12 bases. The CDR3 loop spans 15 amino acids. In germline, CDR1 is MNHNY, CDR2 SVGAGI (reference sequence). The ends lost 5 bases at V and 8 bases at J; junction bases unmatched: 10. The CDR3 region has the DNA TGTGCCAGCAGTGACCTGACTAGCGGGAGAACGAAGCAGTACTTC. Translation gives CASSDLTSGRTKQYF.

The chain carries TRBV30 and TRBJ2-4; possible D gene TRBD1, 6 bases. Germline V CDR1 and CDR2: GTSNPN, SVGIG (reference sequence). V shed 5 bases and J shed 6 bases, with 20 bases lying between them. The CDR3 consists of 15 residues. In DNA, the CDR3 is TGTGCCTGGGGACCACACAGGGATCGGGGAAACATTCAGTACTTC. Its translation: CAWGPHRDRGNIQYF.

The gene calls are TRBV28 and TRBJ1-4; a weak D match, TRBD1 (5 bases). V dropped 11 bases and J dropped 2 bases, with 9 bases sitting between them. This CDR3 has 12 residues. Per the germline V gene, CDR1 is MDHEN and CDR2 is SYDVKM. The CDR3 nucleotides read TGTGCCTCAGGGCGGACTAATGAAAAACTGTTTTTT. It encodes CASGRTNEKLFF.

This chain links TRBV7-2 with TRBJ2-3, with 11 nucleotides matching TRBD2. V lost 5 bases, J lost 0 bases, and 10 bases stayed unmatched. The CDR3 has 18 amino acids. Germline values: CDR1 SGHTA, CDR2 FQGNSA. The CDR3, as DNA: TGTGCCAGCAGCCTTGCGGGCCTAGCGGGGGGCAGCACAGATACGCAGTATTTT. Translating gives CASSLAGLAGGSTDTQYF.

The chain uses TRBV6-6 and TRBJ1-1; D may be TRBD1 (6 bases). Trimming took 3 bases from V and 1 from J, leaving 12 bases between them. The germline V gene encodes CDR1 MNHNY and CDR2 SVGAGI (reference sequence). This CDR3 has 15 residues. The DNA for the CDR3 is TGTGCCAGCAGTTATAGATCCAGGGGGAACACTGAAGCTTTCTTT. Translating gives CASSYRSRGNTEAFF.